This T cell receptor beta chain was documented in a study of blood T cells in healthy people across ages. This CDR3 comprises 15 residues. Trimming removed 6 bases from V and 5 bases from J; junction bases left unmatched: 8. Together with a sample-barcoded 5' primer, a J-beta primer mix was included in a second PCR lasting roughly 6 to 12 cycles. TCRdb re-called the 5' RACE reads through MiXCR, storing one row per CDR3 protein. The sample includes roughly 1,300,000 distinct CDR3 sequences, around 59% of them seen just once. This clonotype was detected only once. This receptor was obtained from a young man in good health. Sequencing input: blood. This chain links TRBV12-3 or TRBV12-4 with TRBJ2-7; 12 positions agree with TRBD1. This CDR3 reads CASSNWDRGRHEQYF. CDR3 DNA sequence: TGTGCCAGCAGCAATTGGGACAGGGGGCGCCACGAGCAGTACTTC.